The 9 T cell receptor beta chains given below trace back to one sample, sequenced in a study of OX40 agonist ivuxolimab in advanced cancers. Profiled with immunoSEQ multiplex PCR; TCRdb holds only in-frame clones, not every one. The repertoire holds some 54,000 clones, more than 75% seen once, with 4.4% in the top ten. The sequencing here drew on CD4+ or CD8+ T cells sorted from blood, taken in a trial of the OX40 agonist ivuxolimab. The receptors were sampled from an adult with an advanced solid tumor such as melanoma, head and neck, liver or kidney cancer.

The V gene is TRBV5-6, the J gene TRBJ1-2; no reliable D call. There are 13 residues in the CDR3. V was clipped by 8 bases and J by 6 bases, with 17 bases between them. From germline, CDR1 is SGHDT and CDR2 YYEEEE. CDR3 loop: CASDAAGLDGYTF. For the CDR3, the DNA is TGTGCCAGTGACGCCGCGGGCCTGGATGGCTACACCTTC.

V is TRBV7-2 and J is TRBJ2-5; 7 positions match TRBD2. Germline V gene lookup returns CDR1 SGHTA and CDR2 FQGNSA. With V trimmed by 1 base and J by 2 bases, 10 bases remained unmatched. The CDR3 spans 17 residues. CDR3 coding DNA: TGTGCCAGCAGCTTAGTAAACTGGGCGGGGGATCAAGAGACCCAGTACTTC. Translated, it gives CASSLVNWAGDQETQYF.

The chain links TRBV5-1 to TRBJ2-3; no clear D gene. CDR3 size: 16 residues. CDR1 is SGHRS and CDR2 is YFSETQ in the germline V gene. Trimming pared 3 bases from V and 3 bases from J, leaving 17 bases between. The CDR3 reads CASSSRRRVSTDTQYF. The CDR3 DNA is TGCGCCAGCAGCTCGCGCCGTAGGGTGTCGACAGATACGCAGTATTTT.

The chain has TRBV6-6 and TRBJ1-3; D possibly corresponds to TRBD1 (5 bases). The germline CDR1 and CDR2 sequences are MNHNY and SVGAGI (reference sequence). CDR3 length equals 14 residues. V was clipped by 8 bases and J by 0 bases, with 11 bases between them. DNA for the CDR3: TGTGCCAGCGCTGGGACGGACTCTGGAAACACCATATATTTT. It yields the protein CASAGTDSGNTIYF.

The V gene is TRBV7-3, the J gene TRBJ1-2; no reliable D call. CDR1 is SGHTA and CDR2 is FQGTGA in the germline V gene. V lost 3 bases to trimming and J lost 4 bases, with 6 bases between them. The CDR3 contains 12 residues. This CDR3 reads CASSLTVYGYTF. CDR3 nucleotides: TGTGCCAGCAGCTTGACGGTCTATGGCTACACCTTC.

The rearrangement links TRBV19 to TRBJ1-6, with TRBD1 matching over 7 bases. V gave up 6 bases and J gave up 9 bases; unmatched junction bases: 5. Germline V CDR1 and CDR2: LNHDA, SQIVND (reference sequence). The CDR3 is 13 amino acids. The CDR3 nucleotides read TGTGCCAGTAGACGGGACAGAGGTTCACCCCTCCACTTT. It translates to CASRRDRGSPLHF.

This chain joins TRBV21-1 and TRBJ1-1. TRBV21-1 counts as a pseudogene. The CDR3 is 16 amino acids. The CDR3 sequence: CASAQMSKRVNTEAFF. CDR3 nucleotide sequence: TGTGCCAGCGCCCAGATGAGTAAGCGGGTGAACACTGAAGCTTTCTTT.

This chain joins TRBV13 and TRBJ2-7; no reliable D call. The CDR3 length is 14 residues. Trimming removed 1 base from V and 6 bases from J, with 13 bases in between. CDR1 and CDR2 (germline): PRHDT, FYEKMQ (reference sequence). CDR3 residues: CASSLDNLVSEQYF. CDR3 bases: TGTGCCAGCAGCTTAGACAATCTAGTCTCCGAGCAGTACTTC.

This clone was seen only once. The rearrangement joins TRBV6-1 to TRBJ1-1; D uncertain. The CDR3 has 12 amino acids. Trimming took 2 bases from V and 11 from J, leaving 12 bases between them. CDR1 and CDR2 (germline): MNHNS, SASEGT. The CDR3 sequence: CASSEHTPGAFF. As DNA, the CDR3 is TGTGCCAGCAGTGAACACACGCCGGGGGCTTTCTTT.